The sample holds one count of the clone carrying this T cell receptor beta chain. The source of the sample is a study of OX40 agonist ivuxolimab in advanced cancers. Study in general: With a range of roughly 23 to 79, age averaged about 59 years, and 75% to 90% were male.

Method: immunoSEQ multiplex PCR; TCRdb's copy keeps in-frame clones and lacks some. There are fewer than 95,000 clones in the sample; about 81% occur only once, and over 5% lies in the top ten. Sampling times: baseline, cycle 4 day 1, cycle 7 day 1. This CDR3 is built from 15 residues. From germline, CDR1 is SEHNR and CDR2 FQNEAQ (reference sequence). The ends were cut back, 4 bases at V and 1 base at J, with 13 bases in the middle. The V and J genes are TRBV7-9 and TRBJ1-1; D perhaps matches TRBD1 (5 bases). The sample was CD4+ or CD8+ T cells sorted from blood, taken in a trial of the OX40 agonist ivuxolimab. The source is an adult with an advanced solid tumor such as melanoma, head and neck, liver or kidney cancer. CDR3 protein: CASSSTRGANTEAFF. CDR3 DNA sequence: TGTGCCAGCAGCTCAACTAGGGGCGCGAACACTGAAGCTTTCTTT.